A single sample is the source of the 9 T cell receptor beta chains below, sequenced in a study of shared clonotypes between healthy human individuals. TCRdb keeps only in-frame clones here, not all; method: immunoSEQ multiplex PCR. Here the sample spans a few million clones, 85% to 95% being singletons. The sequenced sample consisted of naive CD4+ T cells from PBMCs. Specified subset: CD45RA+ positively selected. The source of these receptors is a man between 18 and 35 years old in good health. Some clones in this sample may be carry-over from other donors' samples.

This chain uses TRBV7-9 with TRBJ1-2; possible D gene TRBD1, 5 bases. The CDR3 is 15 amino acids. Trimming removed 4 bases at V and 8 bases at J, with 20 bases between. Germline V gene data show CDR1 as SEHNR and CDR2 as FQNEAQ (reference sequence). CDR3 coding DNA: TGTGCCAGCAGCTCCTATCGTAGAGGGGCTGGAGGCTACACCTTC. It is translated as CASSSYRRGAGGYTF.

V is TRBV11-2 and J is TRBJ2-5; 14 bases match TRBD2. The J call is uncertain, as TRBJ2-7 better fits the DNA end. This CDR3 has 15 amino acids. Germline assignment: CDR1 SGHAT and CDR2 FQNNGV. In DNA form, the CDR3 reads TGTGCCAGCAGCCCTCGGACTAGCGGGAGGTACGAGCAGTACTTC. Its translation: CASSPRTSGRYEQYF.

With regard to this clone: Other DNA sequences in the sample encode the same CDR3. V gene TRBV9 combines with J gene TRBJ2-1, with D unclear. Germline loops: CDR1 SGDLS, CDR2 YYNGEE. This CDR3 has 15 residues. V was shortened by 0 bases and J by 0 bases, with 7 bases between the two germline ends. The CDR3 DNA follows: TGTGCCAGCAGCGTAGCTGGGGTCTCCTACAATGAGCAGTTCTTC. Translating it yields CASSVAGVSYNEQFF.

The V gene is TRBV5-1, the J gene TRBJ1-3, with 7 bases matching TRBD1. Germline trimming cut 0 bases from V and 4 bases from J; bases unmatched to any gene: 7. CDR1 is SGHRS, CDR2 YFSETQ, per germline. This CDR3 spans 16 amino acids. The CDR3 spells CASSLVGTVGGNTIYF. Written as DNA, the CDR3 is TGCGCCAGCAGCTTGGTTGGGACAGTCGGGGGAAACACCATATATTTT.

The V call is TRBV11-2, the J call TRBJ1-3; D remains unclear. Trimming cost V 5 bases and J 0 bases, with 11 bases left between them. Germline V gene lookup returns CDR1 SGHAT and CDR2 FQNNGV. The CDR3 is made up of 15 amino acids. The chain's CDR3 is CASSPGGYSGNTIYF. The CDR3 DNA reads TGTGCCAGCAGCCCAGGCGGGTACTCTGGAAACACCATATATTTT.

V usage is TRBV9 and J usage is TRBJ2-1; a weak D match, TRBD2 (6 bases). CDR1 is SGDLS and CDR2 is YYNGEE in the germline V gene. This CDR3 has 14 amino acids. V was shortened by 3 bases and J by 4 bases, with 11 bases between the two germline ends. CDR3 region: CASSAHLAYNEQFF. The CDR3 DNA reads as TGTGCCAGCAGCGCACATCTAGCGTACAATGAGCAGTTCTTC.

Details on this clone: This CDR3 is also generated by other DNA sequences in the sample. The chain joins TRBV10-3 to TRBJ2-7; D is perhaps TRBD1 (5 bases). The CDR3 has 13 amino acids. CDR1 and CDR2 from the germline V gene are ENHRY and SYGVKD. Trimming took 4 bases from V and 0 from J, leaving 7 bases between them. Here the CDR3 reads CAISGGSSYEQYF. CDR3 coding DNA: TGTGCCATCAGTGGGGGCTCCTCCTACGAGCAGTACTTC.

The chain carries TRBV29-1 and TRBJ2-5; a weak D match, TRBD1 (6 bases). The length of the CDR3 is 14 residues. The V end lost 4 bases, the J end lost 4 bases, and 16 bases lay between the germline ends. CDR1 is SQVTM and CDR2 is ANQGSEA in the germline V gene. This CDR3 reads CSVGQGGRPETQYF. CDR3 sequence (DNA): TGCAGCGTTGGCCAAGGGGGACGGCCAGAGACCCAGTACTTC.

The gene calls are TRBV7-2 and TRBJ2-1, with a possible D match to TRBD2 (6 bases). The CDR3 runs to 13 residues. CDR1 is SGHTA, CDR2 FQGNSA, per germline. The V end was cut by 5 bases, the J end by 6 bases, with 11 bases between. The CDR3 DNA follows: TGTGCCAGCAGCAGTGGAGGGTTCAATGAGCAGTTCTTC. It translates to CASSSGGFNEQFF.